The clone carrying this T cell receptor beta chain was seen just once. Its antigen is undetermined. CD45RO-negative cells were positively selected for CCR7, leaving out terminally differentiated effector memory CD45RA+ cells. These data are taken from a study of shared clonotypes between healthy human individuals. Points from the study as a whole: Between a handful of donors, naive CD4 clonotypes were shared at a level of about 5%.

Trimming removed 5 bases at V and 0 bases at J, with 13 bases between. The CDR3 is 15 amino acids. Germline V gene lookup returns CDR1 SGHAT and CDR2 FQNNGV. Some clones are missing from TCRdb's copy, which holds only in-frame ones; the method was immunoSEQ multiplex PCR. The data show roughly 2 million clones, with approximately 94% seen just once and 1% to 1.3% held by the top ten. Sample: naive CD8+ T cells sorted from blood. This chain uses TRBV11-2 with TRBJ1-1, with a tentative D call TRBD1 (5 bases). The TCR sequence derives from a man in his late teens or twenties in good health. The CDR3 DNA reads as TGTGCCAGCAGCCCCGGGACCGCCATGAACACTGAAGCTTTCTTT. This translates into CASSPGTAMNTEAFF.